This entry lists 27 T cell receptor beta chains sequenced from one sample in a study of neoadjuvant anti-PD-1 for oral cavity cancer. Clones were read by immunoSEQ multiplex PCR, and TCRdb kept only the in-frame ones, dropping some. This table has approximately 7,100 clones, under 55% appearing once. This material consisted of tumor tissue, taken before nivolumab (anti-PD-1) treatment. The source of these receptors is a person aged 35 to 85 with oral cavity squamous cell carcinoma.

V is TRBV5-5 and J is TRBJ1-3; possible D gene TRBD1, 5 bases. V was trimmed by 1 base and J by 0 bases, leaving 8 bases between them. The CDR3 covers 15 residues. The germline V gene encodes CDR1 SGHKS and CDR2 YYEKEE (reference sequence). CDR3 region: CASSLRGHSGNTIYF. CDR3 DNA sequence: TGTGCCAGCAGCTTGAGGGGCCACTCTGGAAACACCATATATTTT.

The table lists this clone with a count of one. The chain has TRBV9 and TRBJ2-2; D gene uncertain. There are 16 residues in the CDR3. The ends were cut back, 2 bases at V and 1 base at J, with 12 bases in the middle. The V gene's germline CDR1 is SGDLS and CDR2 YYNGEE. The CDR3 loop is CASSVRVRGNTGELFF. The CDR3 DNA is TGTGCCAGCAGCGTCCGGGTTAGAGGGAACACCGGGGAGCTGTTTTTT.

This chain links TRBV14 with TRBJ2-5, with D possibly being TRBD1 (6 bases). There are 15 residues in the CDR3. Trimming took 0 bases from V and 4 from J, leaving 12 bases between them. Germline CDR1 reads SGHDN; CDR2 reads FVKESK. CDR3 amino acids: CASSQDVQGRETQYF. CDR3 bases: TGTGCCAGCAGCCAAGATGTTCAGGGGCGAGAGACCCAGTACTTC.

This clone is termed medium-sized (0.01 to 0.1%). This sequence joins TRBV19 and TRBJ1-2, with D possibly TRBD1 on 6 matching bases. The CDR3 runs to 13 residues. V dropped 3 bases and J dropped 6 bases, with 11 bases sitting between them. Germline V CDR1 and CDR2: LNHDA, SQIVND (reference sequence). The CDR3 protein is CASSISPGDGYTF. In DNA form, the CDR3 reads TGTGCCAGTAGTATTTCCCCAGGGGATGGCTACACCTTC.

Only a few counts were recorded for this clone. The rearrangement links TRBV7-9 to TRBJ1-2, with D unresolved. CDR1 and CDR2 (germline): SEHNR, FQNEAQ (reference sequence). With 5 bases removed from V and 5 bases from J, the gap between germline ends came to 21 bases. The CDR3 sequence is 16 residues long. CDR3 nucleotides: TGTGCCAGCAGCCCTTACGACCGGGAGAAACTTTATGGCTACACCTTC. Translation: CASSPYDREKLYGYTF.

The chain links TRBV2 to TRBJ1-1; a weak D match, TRBD1 (5 bases). Trimming took 3 bases from V and 4 from J, leaving 12 bases between them. The CDR3 has 14 residues. CDR1 is SNHLY and CDR2 is FYNNEI in the germline V gene. CDR3 residues: CASSEPTGVTEAFF. In DNA form, the CDR3 reads TGTGCCAGCAGTGAGCCTACAGGAGTCACTGAAGCTTTCTTT.

The chain links TRBV2 to TRBJ2-7; 9 bases match TRBD1. The germline gives CDR1 SNHLY, CDR2 FYNNEI. With V trimmed by 11 bases and J by 3 bases, 2 bases remained unmatched. CDR3 size: 11 residues. CDR3 sequence: CAGGQGYEQYF. DNA for the CDR3: TGTGCCGGGGGACAGGGCTACGAGCAGTACTTC.

This clone has only a few counts. This rearrangement joins TRBV7-2 to TRBJ2-7; TRBD1 agrees at 7 bases. The CDR3 sequence is 15 residues long. Germline CDR1 and CDR2: SGHTA and FQGNSA. With 0 bases clipped from V and 2 bases from J, the junction kept 4 bases outside the gene matches. In nucleotides, the CDR3 is TGTGCCAGCAGCTTAGCGCGTCAGGGGGCCTACGAGCAGTACTTC. Protein product: CASSLARQGAYEQYF. Using reference TRBV7-2 and TRBJ2-7 for the parts outside the CDR3, the full variable domain is GAGVSQSPSNKVTEKGKDVELRCDPISGHTALYWYRQSLGQGLEFLIYFQGNSAPDKSGLPSDRFSAERTGGSVSTLTIQRTQQEDSAVYLCASSLARQGAYEQYFGPGTRLTVT.

The chain joins TRBV29-1 to TRBJ2-3; the D is unclear. This CDR3 comprises 13 residues. V lost 7 bases and J 0 bases, leaving 11 bases between the germline ends. Germline loops: CDR1 SQVTM, CDR2 ANQGSEA. The CDR3 sequence: CSARRASTDTQYF. For the CDR3, the DNA is TGCAGCGCCCGTAGGGCCAGCACAGATACGCAGTATTTT.

J is TRBJ2-1 and V is TRBV6-5, with 7 bases lining up with TRBD1. There are 15 residues in the CDR3. Germline CDR1 reads MNHEY; CDR2 reads SVGAGI. The trim removed 1 base at V and 5 bases at J, leaving 5 bases unmatched. The DNA for the CDR3 is TGTGCCAGCAGTTACTTACGGACAGGCCACAATGAGCAGTTCTTC. Protein sequence: CASSYLRTGHNEQFF.

CDR3 DNA sequence: TGTGCCAGCAGCGCGTTACAGGGGGCGGCCGGGGAGCTGTTTTTT. Translation: CASSALQGAAGELFF. The chain combines TRBV9 with TRBJ2-2; 9 bases fit TRBD1. CDR3 length equals 15 residues. The junction had 6 bases not matched to a gene; V was cut back by 3 bases and J by 6 bases. CDR1 is SGDLS, CDR2 YYNGEE, per germline.

The genes are TRBV18 and TRBJ2-1, with 9 positions matching TRBD1. The germline V gene has CDR1 KGHSH and CDR2 LQKENI. After removal of 5 bases from V and 9 bases from J, the junction contained 5 bases not matched to a gene. CDR3 length: 13 residues. This CDR3 reads CASSGQGLGEQFF. CDR3 nucleotide sequence: TGTGCCAGCTCAGGACAGGGGTTGGGTGAGCAGTTCTTC. The whole variable domain, filled in from reference TRBV18 and TRBJ2-1, reads NAGVMQNPRHLVRRRGQEARLRCSPMKGHSHVYWYRQLPEEGLKFMVYLQKENIIDESGMPKERFSAEFPKEGPSILRIQQVVRGDSAAYFCASSGQGLGEQFFGPGTRLTVL.

This chain links TRBV18 with TRBJ2-2, with D possibly being TRBD1 (5 bases). Trimming cost V 4 bases and J 1 base, with 7 bases left between them. CDR1 and CDR2 (germline): KGHSH, LQKENI. The CDR3 runs to 14 residues. CDR3 residues: CASSLTGNTGELFF. For the CDR3, the DNA is TGTGCCAGCTCACTTACAGGGAACACCGGGGAGCTGTTTTTT.

As for this clone: This sample also contains other DNA sequences that code for the same CDR3. The chain carries TRBV5-1 and TRBJ2-3; 11 nucleotides align to TRBD2. The CDR3 consists of 15 residues. The germline V gene encodes CDR1 SGHRS and CDR2 YFSETQ. Trimming removed 0 bases from V and 3 bases from J; junction bases left unmatched: 0. The CDR3 coding sequence is TGCGCCAGCAGCTTGGGACTAGCGGGGACAGATACGCAGTATTTT. Protein sequence: CASSLGLAGTDTQYF.

A note on this clone: One end of the junction varies from germline; a read error may be responsible. The V call is TRBV7-2, the J call TRBJ1-1; D call uncertain. CDR1 is SGHTA and CDR2 is FQGNSA in the germline V gene. This CDR3 has 11 amino acids. The CDR3 coding sequence is TGTGCCAGCAGCTTGAACAATGAAGCTTTCTTT. Translation: CASSLNNEAFF.

The sample holds a few counts of this clone. The chain links TRBV27 to TRBJ1-2; D not resolved. Trimming cost V 0 bases and J 0 bases, with 14 bases left between them. CDR3 length: 17 amino acids. CDR1 is MNHEY, CDR2 SMNVEV, per germline (reference sequence). The CDR3 nucleotides read TGTGCCAGCAGTTTATCTTCCGGAAGGTTAGCTAACTATGGCTACACCTTC. Its translation: CASSLSSGRLANYGYTF.

V gene TRBV15 combines with J gene TRBJ2-3; 9 bases are a match to TRBD1. The CDR3 spans 19 residues. J lost 3 bases, V lost 3 bases, and 16 bases had no gene match. CDR1 and CDR2 from the germline V gene are LNHNV and YYDKDF (reference sequence). CDR3 protein: CATSRGGTGNPYLTDTQYF. The CDR3 coding sequence is TGTGCCACCAGCAGGGGGGGGACAGGGAATCCTTATTTGACAGATACGCAGTATTTT.

The genes are TRBV27 and TRBJ1-1, with a tentative D call TRBD1 (6 bases). The CDR3 loop spans 15 amino acids. V was shortened by 5 bases and J by 7 bases, with 20 bases between the two germline ends. The germline V gene has CDR1 MNHEY and CDR2 SMNVEV (reference sequence). The CDR3 loop reads CASSPRTADVIEAFF. The DNA for the CDR3 is TGTGCCAGCAGTCCCAGGACAGCAGATGTAATTGAAGCTTTCTTT.

This clone has a single count. This sequence joins TRBV19 and TRBJ1-2; D is ambiguous. V dropped 5 bases and J dropped 0 bases, with 10 bases sitting between them. The CDR3 has 14 residues. Germline values: CDR1 LNHDA, CDR2 SQIVND (reference sequence). The CDR3 region is CASSDPPANYGYTF. CDR3 DNA: TGTGCCAGTAGTGACCCCCCAGCTAACTATGGCTACACCTTC.

The rearrangement joins TRBV7-2 to TRBJ1-4; D is uncertain. V dropped 7 bases and J dropped 0 bases, with 6 bases sitting between them. The CDR3 runs to 13 residues. Germline V gene data show CDR1 as SGHTA and CDR2 as FQGNSA. CDR3 region: CASTRATNEKLFF. The CDR3 DNA reads as TGTGCCAGCACCAGAGCAACTAATGAAAAACTGTTTTTT.

The genes are TRBV5-5 and TRBJ2-5; 7 positions agree with TRBD1. This CDR3 has 16 amino acids. Germline V gene data show CDR1 as SGHKS and CDR2 as YYEKEE (reference sequence). Trimming took 1 base from V and 1 from J; bases not matched to a gene: 7. The CDR3 sequence: CASSLMGQTRQETQYF. In DNA, the CDR3 is TGTGCCAGCAGCTTGATGGGACAGACCCGCCAAGAGACCCAGTACTTC.

The chain recombines TRBV2 with TRBJ1-4, with no clear D. Looked up from germline, CDR1 is SNHLY and CDR2 is FYNNEI. The CDR3 runs to 14 residues. V shed 5 bases and J shed 4 bases, with 11 bases lying between them. The CDR3 nucleotides are TGTGCCAGCAGTTCCCGACGGAATAATGAAAAACTGTTTTTT. It translates to CASSSRRNNEKLFF.

The chain joins TRBV7-3 to TRBJ2-2; D call uncertain. Trimming removed 2 bases from V and 6 bases from J, with 7 bases in between. Germline V gene lookup returns CDR1 SGHTA and CDR2 FQGTGA. The CDR3 loop spans 13 amino acids. The CDR3 DNA reads TGTGCCAGCAGCTTACCCGTTGCCGGGGAGCTGTTTTTT. It specifies CASSLPVAGELFF.

This clone is medium-sized within its sample. V is TRBV6-4 and J is TRBJ2-2; 7 bases agree with TRBD1. CDR1 is MRHNA and CDR2 is SNTAGT in the germline V gene. The junction had 2 bases not matched to a gene; V was cut back by 3 bases and J by 7 bases. This CDR3 contains 13 residues. The CDR3 loop reads CASSETGNGELFF. The CDR3 DNA reads TGTGCCAGCAGTGAGACAGGGAACGGGGAGCTGTTTTTT.

J is TRBJ1-2 and V is TRBV7-2; the D is unclear. This CDR3 is 14 amino acids long. V lost 0 bases to trimming and J lost 2 bases, with 7 bases between them. Germline lookup yields CDR1 SGHTA and CDR2 FQGNSA. This CDR3 is CASSLADGNYGYTF. Written as DNA, the CDR3 is TGTGCCAGCAGCTTAGCGGACGGGAACTATGGCTACACCTTC. Supplemented by reference TRBV7-2 and TRBJ1-2, the full variable domain reads GAGVSQSPSNKVTEKGKDVELRCDPISGHTALYWYRQSLGQGLEFLIYFQGNSAPDKSGLPSDRFSAERTGGSVSTLTIQRTQQEDSAVYLCASSLADGNYGYTFGSGTRLTVV.

The rearrangement joins TRBV9 to TRBJ2-1; D might be TRBD2 (5 bases). The CDR3 runs to 12 residues. V was clipped by 3 bases and J by 12 bases, with 13 bases between them. CDR1 and CDR2 (germline): SGDLS, YYNGEE. CDR3 sequence: CASSEDGSGQFF. The CDR3 nucleotides read TGTGCCAGCAGCGAGGATGGGAGTGGGCAGTTCTTC.

The chain has TRBV10-3 and TRBJ2-6, with 9 bases fitting TRBD2. CDR3 length equals 14 residues. The junction had 1 base not matched to a gene; V was cut back by 10 bases and J by 0 bases. Germline V lookup: CDR1 ENHRY, CDR2 SYGVKD. CDR3 sequence (DNA): TGTGCCAGCGGGGGGGCCTCTGGGGCCAACGTCCTGACTTTC. It translates to CASGGASGANVLTF.